These 28 T cell receptor beta chains originate from one sample sequenced in a study of low-dose radiotherapy and immunotherapy resistance in tumors. As to time point: before trial treatment. First-strand cDNA relied on TRAV- and TRBV-specific primers spanning alpha and beta chains. TCR amplification involved about 21 PCR cycles with a constant-region primer and V-primer adapter. TCRdb redid the calling of the reads with MiXCR, one entry per CDR3 protein. The sample carries over 55,000 distinct CDR3 sequences, around a third recorded once. The material was PBMCs, obtained before treatment. The receptor source for this set is a female donor with ovarian cancer.

The chain combines TRBV11-2 with TRBJ2-5; D is ambiguous. Trimming left V 1 base short and J 3 bases short, with 3 bases between. The CDR3 consists of 12 residues. Germline loops: CDR1 SGHAT, CDR2 FQNNGV. CDR3 sequence reads: CASSLVEETQYF. The CDR3 DNA reads TGTGCCAGCAGCTTAGTCGAAGAGACCCAGTACTTC.

This clonotype was recorded at least ten times. This chain joins TRBV15 and TRBJ2-1, with 8 bases identical to TRBD2. The V gene's germline CDR1 is LNHNV and CDR2 YYDKDF (reference sequence). Germline trimming cut 0 bases from V and 4 bases from J; bases unmatched to any gene: 8. The CDR3 runs to 17 residues. For the CDR3, the DNA is TGTGCCACCAGCAGAGATCTAATAGCGGGGCCTTACAATGAGCAGTTCTTC. Encoded protein: CATSRDLIAGPYNEQFF.

This chain uses TRBV7-2 with TRBJ2-3, with D tentatively TRBD2 (6 bases). V lost 5 bases and J 0 bases, leaving 18 bases between the germline ends. The CDR3 runs 17 residues. Germline V gene sequence: CDR1 SGHTA, CDR2 FQGNSA. The CDR3 DNA reads as TGTGCCAGCAGCCCCCTATTTACGGGGACTAGCACAGATACGCAGTATTTT. This codes for CASSPLFTGTSTDTQYF.

As to this clonotype: Germline is not matched at one junction end, which may reflect a read error. This chain links TRBV28 with TRBJ1-3, with D uncertain. Germline assignment: CDR1 MDHEN and CDR2 SYDVKM. The CDR3 length is 13 residues. CDR3 sequence reads: CASYGRSGNTIYF. CDR3 DNA: TGTGCCAGCTACGGCCGCTCTGGAAACACTATATATTTT.

At least ten counts were recorded for this clonotype. The chain is built from TRBV20-1 and TRBJ2-1, with TRBD2 matching over 8 bases. Germline CDR1 is DFQATT and CDR2 is SNEGSKA (reference sequence). V was clipped by 6 bases and J by 9 bases; unmatched bases: 7. This CDR3 contains 12 residues. The CDR3 DNA follows: TGCAGTGCGCAGGGACTAGTTTCTGAGCAGTTCTTC. Its translation is CSAQGLVSEQFF.

This chain joins TRBV28 and TRBJ2-7; perhaps TRBD1 as D (5 bases). The CDR3 contains 15 residues. Germline CDR1 and CDR2: MDHEN and SYDVKM. Between the trimmed V and J ends, which lost 2 bases and 6 bases, there was a span of 17 bases. The CDR3 loop is CASSLGGQGSSEQYF. The CDR3 coding sequence is TGTGCCAGCAGTTTAGGTGGACAAGGCTCGTCCGAGCAGTACTTC.

At least ten counts were recorded for this clonotype. The genes are TRBV20-1 and TRBJ1-3; TRBD1 matches 8 bases. Germline V gives CDR1 DFQATT, CDR2 SNEGSKA (reference sequence). Trimming at V came to 0 bases and at J to 0 bases, leaving 4 bases not matched to a gene. This CDR3 is built from 16 residues. The CDR3 DNA follows: TGCAGTGCTAGAGAGGGGACAGGTTACTCTGGAAACACCATATATTTT. Residues: CSAREGTGYSGNTIYF.

This clonotype was seen at least ten times. V usage is TRBV10-1 and J usage is TRBJ2-2; D ambiguous. Trimming cost V 6 bases and J 0 bases, with 5 bases left between them. Per the germline V gene, CDR1 is WNHNN and CDR2 is SYGVQD (reference sequence). The CDR3 extends over 13 amino acids. In DNA form, the CDR3 reads TGCGCCAGCAGGACGACGAACACCGGGGAGCTGTTTTTT. Protein sequence: CASRTTNTGELFF.

This chain uses TRBV30 with TRBJ2-7, with 9 bases fitting TRBD2. V lost 0 bases to trimming and J lost 7 bases; unmatched junction nucleotides: 4. The CDR3 has 13 residues. The germline V gene encodes CDR1 GTSNPN and CDR2 SVGIG (reference sequence). The CDR3 coding sequence is TGTGCCTGGAGTGTAGGGGCGGGAGGGGAGCAGTACTTC. The encoded protein is CAWSVGAGGEQYF.

The chain employs TRBV7-9 and TRBJ1-1; tentative D call: TRBD1 (5 bases). V was pared by 1 base and J by 8 bases, with 14 bases between. Germline values: CDR1 SEHNR, CDR2 FQNEAQ (reference sequence). The CDR3 is 14 amino acids. The CDR3 spells CASSLGDFGAEAFF. DNA for the CDR3: TGTGCCAGCAGCTTAGGGGATTTCGGGGCGGAAGCTTTCTTT.

This clonotype was seen repeatedly, ten times or more. The chain has TRBV6-2 or TRBV6-3 and TRBJ1-2, with D perhaps TRBD1 (6 bases). The CDR3 consists of 12 residues. CDR1 is MNHEY, CDR2 SVGEGT, per germline. Trimming shortened V by 2 bases and J by 8 bases, and 9 bases separated the two germline ends. The CDR3 DNA sequence: TGTGCCAGCAGTTACGGGGGGCAAGGCTACACCTTC. Translation: CASSYGGQGYTF.

At least ten counts were recorded for this clonotype. The rearrangement uses TRBV20-1 and TRBJ2-5; TRBD2 might be the D (6 bases). This CDR3 contains 13 residues. The V gene lost 7 bases and the J gene lost 5 bases, with 17 bases spanning the gap. Germline values: CDR1 DFQATT, CDR2 SNEGSKA (reference sequence). The CDR3 is CSGRAPVGETQYF. In DNA, the CDR3 is TGCAGTGGGAGGGCGCCGGTGGGGGAGACCCAGTACTTC.

This clonotype was observed at least ten times. This rearrangement joins TRBV2 to TRBJ1-2; D is ambiguous. The ends were cut back, 2 bases at V and 8 bases at J, with 15 bases in the middle. There are 14 residues in the CDR3. CDR1 and CDR2 from the germline V gene are SNHLY and FYNNEI. Written as DNA, the CDR3 is TGTGCCAGCAGTGAATCACTAGCGGTGCAGGGCTACACCTTC. Translation: CASSESLAVQGYTF.

With regard to this clonotype: Given a far larger clone just one base away, this is likely a sequencing read error. The CDR3 sequence is CASSSEGPPDEQYF. DNA of the CDR3: TGCGCCAGCTCGTCGGAAGGACCGCCGGATGAGCAGTACTTC. The chain couples TRBV4-3 to TRBJ2-7; D is undetermined. The CDR3 spans 14 residues. Per germline, CDR1 LGHNA and CDR2 YSLEER. The ends were cut back, 8 bases at V and 7 bases at J, with 21 bases in the middle.

The gene calls are TRBV4-1 and TRBJ1-2; the D gene is possibly TRBD1 (6 bases). In germline, CDR1 is MGHRA, CDR2 YSYEKL. The CDR3 covers 15 residues. Trimming cost V 0 bases and J 7 bases, with 15 bases left between them. For the CDR3, the DNA is TGCGCCAGCAGCCAAGATGCGCGGCAGGGGACTGGCTACACCTTC. Encoded protein: CASSQDARQGTGYTF.

Notes on this clonotype: This likely stems from a read error, as it lies one base from a far larger clone. The chain carries TRBV13 and TRBJ1-6; D may be TRBD1 (5 bases). Germline CDR1 is PRHDT and CDR2 is FYEKMQ (reference sequence). Trimming left V 6 bases short and J 6 bases short, with 15 bases between. The CDR3 is 15 residues long. As DNA, the CDR3 is TGTGCCAGCAGTCGGACATGGGTGCCTAATTCACCCCTCCACTTT. This gives the protein CASSRTWVPNSPLHF. The full variable domain, with the rest looked up from reference TRBV13 and TRBJ1-6, is AAGVIQSPRHLIKEKRETATLKCYPIPRHDTVYWYQQGPGQDPQFLISFYEKMQSDKGSIPDRFSAQQFSDYHSELNMSSLELGDSALYFCASSRTWVPNSPLHFGNGTRLTVT.

This clonotype has ten or more counts. V usage is TRBV5-1 and J usage is TRBJ2-2, with TRBD2 matching 9 bases. Germline V lookup: CDR1 SGHRS, CDR2 YFSETQ. The CDR3 covers 16 residues. V trimming: 7 bases; J trimming: 0 bases; junction bases outside the gene matches: 7. In DNA form, the CDR3 reads TGCGCCAGCGGACGAGCGGGGGGACCGAACACCGGGGAGCTGTTTTTT. It encodes CASGRAGGPNTGELFF. Together with reference TRBV5-1 and TRBJ2-2, the CDR3 gives the full variable domain: KAGVTQTPRYLIKTRGQQVTLSCSPISGHRSVSWYQQTPGQGLQFLFEYFSETQRNKGNFPGRFSGRQFSNSRSEMNVSTLELGDSALYLCASGRAGGPNTGELFFGEGSRLTVL.

This clonotype has a handful of counts. The junction and the germline gene differ at one end; a read error may be behind it. V and J are TRBV5-3 and TRBJ1-5; 10 bases agree with TRBD1. TRBV5-3 is identified as an open reading frame with a role that is uncertain. The CDR3 consists of 16 residues. The CDR3 DNA reads as TGTGCCAGCAGCTTGCGACAGGGGGCTGGTAATCAGCCCCAGCATTTT. Amino acid sequence: CASSLRQGAGNQPQHF.

The table lists this clonotype with many counts. The chain combines TRBV5-1 with TRBJ1-5; D unresolved. V gave up 0 bases and J gave up 8 bases, with 12 bases separating them. This CDR3 is built from 14 residues. Germline lookup yields CDR1 SGHRS and CDR2 YFSETQ. CDR3 residues: CASSLDGRREPQHF. CDR3 DNA: TGCGCCAGCAGCTTGGATGGGAGACGGGAGCCCCAGCATTTT.

This clonotype was picked up many times. The J gene is TRBJ2-1, the V gene TRBV21-1; TRBD1 reflects the table's D call only, with no check against the DNA. TRBV21-1 corresponds to a pseudogene. This CDR3 has 20 amino acids. The CDR3 protein is CASSKESSPRTEKEYNEQFF. As DNA, the CDR3 is TGTGCCAGCAGCAAAGAATCCTCACCCAGGACAGAAAAAGAATACAATGAGCAGTTCTTC.

This clonotype occurred many times. This chain links TRBV7-2 with TRBJ1-2; a weak D match, TRBD1 (6 bases). Germline V lookup: CDR1 SGHTA, CDR2 FQGNSA. The CDR3 runs to 15 residues. V dropped 1 base and J dropped 8 bases, with 17 bases sitting between them. The CDR3 DNA sequence: TGTGCCAGCAGCTTAGACTTTACAGGGCAGTTCGGCTACACCTTC. Amino acids: CASSLDFTGQFGYTF. Full variable domain (missing parts from reference TRBV7-2 and TRBJ1-2): GAGVSQSPSNKVTEKGKDVELRCDPISGHTALYWYRQSLGQGLEFLIYFQGNSAPDKSGLPSDRFSAERTGGSVSTLTIQRTQQEDSAVYLCASSLDFTGQFGYTFGSGTRLTVV.

The chain employs TRBV5-6 and TRBJ2-7, with TRBD2 matching over 7 bases. The junction had 10 bases not matched to a gene; V was cut back by 4 bases and J by 3 bases. CDR3 length: 15 residues. Germline CDR1 is SGHDT and CDR2 is YYEEEE. This chain's CDR3 is CASSADGGLNYEQYF. CDR3 in DNA: TGTGCCAGCAGCGCGGACGGGGGACTAAACTACGAGCAGTACTTC.

J is TRBJ2-7 and V is TRBV12-3 or TRBV12-4; TRBD1 matches at 8 bases. J lost 0 bases, V lost 6 bases, and 10 bases had no gene match. This CDR3 is 16 amino acids long. The CDR3 protein is CASSPPGGGNSYEQYF. The CDR3 nucleotides read TGTGCCAGCAGCCCCCCAGGGGGCGGGAACTCCTACGAGCAGTACTTC.

This sequence joins TRBV12-3 or TRBV12-4 and TRBJ1-3, with unresolved D. Between the trimmed V and J ends, which lost 5 bases and 0 bases, there was a span of 11 bases. The CDR3 is made up of 15 amino acids. The CDR3 loop reads CASSIRVHSGNTIYF. The CDR3 nucleotides read TGTGCCAGCAGTATCCGGGTCCACTCTGGAAACACCATATATTTT.

Only a few counts were recorded for this clonotype. The genes are TRBV28 and TRBJ2-1, with D unclear. CDR3 length: 13 residues. V was cut by 6 bases and J by 1 base, with 7 bases left in between. CDR1 and CDR2 from the germline V gene are MDHEN and SYDVKM. Here the CDR3 DNA reads TGTGCCAGCAGCTCAAGATCCTACAATGAGCAGTTCTTC. Amino acid sequence: CASSSRSYNEQFF.

At least ten counts were recorded for this clonotype. One end of the junction fails to match germline, which may point to a read error. The chain joins TRBV5-1 to TRBJ1-2; D uncertain. Per germline, CDR1 SGHRS and CDR2 YFSETQ. The CDR3 has 13 amino acids. The CDR3 DNA sequence: TGTGCCAGCAGCTTGGTACCGAGCAATGGCTACACCTTC. Translated, it gives CASSLVPSNGYTF. The variable domain in full, completed from reference TRBV5-1 and TRBJ1-2, reads KAGVTQTPRYLIKTRGQQVTLSCSPISGHRSVSWYQQTPGQGLQFLFEYFSETQRNKGNFPGRFSGRQFSNSRSEMNVSTLELGDSALYLCASSLVPSNGYTFGSGTRLTVV.

Details on this clonotype: The CDR3 ends on some other residue instead of the conserved phenylalanine or tryptophan, so this is likely a read error. The DNA is left out, because the CDR3 cannot be placed on it with certainty; the CDR3 is given as TCRdb lists it. The genes are TRBV12-3 or TRBV12-4 and TRBJ2-6; the table's D call, TRBD1, was not checked against the DNA. Termini included, the CDR3 measures 8 amino acids. This chain's CDR3 is CASSFGTG.

The V call is TRBV9, the J call TRBJ1-2; D is uncertain. This CDR3 has 18 amino acids. CDR1 SGDLS and CDR2 YYNGEE come from the germline V gene. V dropped 0 bases and J dropped 3 bases, with 21 bases sitting between them. In DNA form, the CDR3 reads TGTGCCAGCAGCGTAGGTAGGATAGGAGGCTTTGCAGACTATGGCTACACCTTC. Residues: CASSVGRIGGFADYGYTF.